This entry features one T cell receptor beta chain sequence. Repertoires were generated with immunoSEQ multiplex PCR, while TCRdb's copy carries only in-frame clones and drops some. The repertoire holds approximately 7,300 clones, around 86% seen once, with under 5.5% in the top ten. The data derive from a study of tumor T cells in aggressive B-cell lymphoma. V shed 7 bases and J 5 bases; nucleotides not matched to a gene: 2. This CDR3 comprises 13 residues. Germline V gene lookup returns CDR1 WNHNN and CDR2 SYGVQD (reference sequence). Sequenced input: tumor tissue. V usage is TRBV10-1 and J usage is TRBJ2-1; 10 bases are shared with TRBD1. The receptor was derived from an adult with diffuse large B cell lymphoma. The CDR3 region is CASKGQGDNEQFF. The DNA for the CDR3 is TGCGCCAGCAAAGGACAGGGGGACAATGAGCAGTTCTTC.